The 23 T cell receptor beta chains given below trace back to one sample, sequenced in a study of blood T cell repertoires in COVID-19. Assay used: immunoSEQ multiplex PCR; TCRdb lists only in-frame clones, some missing. The sample lists about 310,000 clones; about nine tenths were seen once. The sample was PBMCs or T cells enriched from blood (not recorded which). The receptors here all came from a woman under 30 who had recovered from COVID-19.

The rearrangement joins TRBV5-4 to TRBJ2-5; maybe TRBD1 (6 bases). This CDR3 is 14 amino acids long. Between the trimmed V and J ends, which lost 6 bases and 5 bases, there was a span of 17 bases. Germline V gene data show CDR1 as SGHNT and CDR2 as YYREEE (reference sequence). The CDR3 sequence is CASNLQGPGETQYF. The CDR3 nucleotides are TGTGCCAGCAACCTACAGGGCCCAGGGGAGACCCAGTACTTC.

The V and J genes are TRBV28 and TRBJ1-1; 7 bases are a match to TRBD1. The trim removed 6 bases at V and 3 bases at J, leaving 10 bases unmatched. In germline, CDR1 is MDHEN, CDR2 SYDVKM. The CDR3 consists of 15 residues. The CDR3 bases are TGTGCCAGCAGGGGGCGGGCCAGGGGGGACACTGAAGCTTTCTTT. This gives the protein CASRGRARGDTEAFF. The full variable domain, with the rest looked up from reference TRBV28 and TRBJ1-1, is DVKVTQSSRYLVKRTGEKVFLECVQDMDHENMFWYRQDPGLGLRLIYFSYDVKMKEKGDIPEGYSVSREKKERFSLILESASTNQTSMYLCASRGRARGDTEAFFGQGTRLTVV.

The V gene is TRBV19, the J gene TRBJ2-5; D is perhaps TRBD1 (6 bases). Germline CDR1 reads LNHDA; CDR2 reads SQIVND (reference sequence). CDR3 length: 13 amino acids. V shed 7 bases and J shed 5 bases, with 14 bases lying between them. CDR3 residues: CASTGDHAETQYF. CDR3 DNA: TGTGCCAGTACAGGGGACCACGCGGAGACCCAGTACTTC.

This clone has only one observation. CDR3 sequence (DNA): TGTGCCAGCAGCTTAGGCGCAAGCTCTGGAAACACCATATATTTT. Its protein product is CASSLGASSGNTIYF. V gene TRBV7-2 combines with J gene TRBJ1-3; no clear D gene. Trimming cost V 1 base and J 0 bases, with 7 bases left between them. CDR3 length: 15 residues. Per the germline V gene, CDR1 is SGHTA and CDR2 is FQGNSA.

The rearrangement joins TRBV7-2 to TRBJ1-5; D remains unclear. The CDR3 runs to 17 residues. From germline, CDR1 is SGHTA and CDR2 FQGNSA. Trimming shortened V by 1 base and J by 0 bases, and 13 bases separated the two germline ends. In DNA, the CDR3 is TGTGCCAGCAGCTTAGGGAGAGGCCCGAATAGCAATCAGCCCCAGCATTTT. Its protein is CASSLGRGPNSNQPQHF.

This chain connects TRBV2 to TRBJ2-1; 7 nucleotides align to TRBD1. The V gene's germline CDR1 is SNHLY and CDR2 FYNNEI. The V segment lost 6 bases and the J segment 5 bases; nucleotides outside the gene matches: 4. This CDR3 contains 13 residues. CDR3 amino acids: CASRRDSNNEQFF. CDR3 coding DNA: TGTGCCAGCAGGAGGGACAGTAACAATGAGCAGTTCTTC. The variable domain in full, with the rest retrieved from reference TRBV2 and TRBJ2-1, is EPEVTQTPSHQVTQMGQEVILRCVPISNHLYFYWYRQILGQKVEFLVSFYNNEISEKSEIFDDQFSVERPDGSNFTLKIRSTKLEDSAMYFCASRRDSNNEQFFGPGTRLTVL.

V and J are TRBV27 and TRBJ2-1; D possibly corresponds to TRBD2 (6 bases). CDR1 and CDR2 (germline): MNHEY, SMNVEV (reference sequence). The CDR3 sequence is 14 residues long. Trimming removed 6 bases at V and 1 base at J, with 10 bases between. The CDR3 loop is CASRAGISYNEQFF. The CDR3 nucleotides are TGTGCCAGCAGGGCGGGAATATCCTACAATGAGCAGTTCTTC.

The chain carries TRBV28 and TRBJ1-2; D ambiguous. Trimming removed 3 bases from V and 8 bases from J, with 4 bases in between. The germline V gene encodes CDR1 MDHEN and CDR2 SYDVKM. CDR3 length: 10 residues. CDR3 sequence: CASSFRGYTF. CDR3 DNA: TGTGCCAGCAGTTTTAGAGGCTACACCTTC.

The chain carries TRBV28 and TRBJ1-4; 10 nucleotides line up with TRBD1. Germline V CDR1 and CDR2: MDHEN, SYDVKM. The CDR3 consists of 16 residues. The J segment lost 7 bases and the V segment lost 6 bases, leaving 11 bases of the junction unmatched. This CDR3 reads CASRTYRDRGSEKLFF. CDR3 DNA: TGTGCCAGCAGAACATACCGGGACAGGGGATCTGAAAAACTGTTTTTT.

V usage is TRBV7-7 and J usage is TRBJ2-7; tentative D call: TRBD1 (5 bases). V shed 1 base and J shed 2 bases, with 9 bases lying between them. The CDR3 sequence is 14 residues long. Germline CDR1 is SSHAT and CDR2 is FNYEAQ (reference sequence). The CDR3 spells CASSLDTGPYEQYF. The CDR3 coding sequence is TGTGCCAGCAGCTTAGATACAGGCCCCTACGAGCAGTACTTC.

The chain joins TRBV6-2 or TRBV6-3 to TRBJ1-2; D not resolved. The germline gives CDR1 MNHEY, CDR2 SVGEGT. The CDR3 loop spans 13 amino acids. Trimming removed 6 bases from V and 1 base from J, with 9 bases in between. This chain's CDR3 is CASSSGVNYGYTF. The CDR3 DNA sequence: TGTGCCAGCAGCTCCGGGGTTAACTATGGCTACACCTTC.

The chain employs TRBV6-1 and TRBJ1-2, with TRBD1 as a possible D gene (5 bases). Germline values: CDR1 MNHNS, CDR2 SASEGT. Trimming pared 0 bases from V and 8 bases from J, leaving 13 bases between. The CDR3 has 14 amino acids. The CDR3 DNA reads TGTGCCAGCAGTGAAGCGGGCGGGGCCCCAGGCTACACCTTC. Translating gives CASSEAGGAPGYTF.

The V gene is TRBV9, the J gene TRBJ1-1; 8 positions agree with TRBD1. The J segment lost 1 base and the V segment lost 3 bases, leaving 11 bases of the junction unmatched. The CDR3 spans 17 residues. Germline V gives CDR1 SGDLS, CDR2 YYNGEE. The CDR3, as DNA: TGTGCCAGCAGCGCACAGACAGGGGCAACGGGGAACACTGAAGCTTTCTTT. Translation gives CASSAQTGATGNTEAFF.

In this sample, this clone turned up a few times. J is TRBJ1-5 and V is TRBV27; TRBD1 might be the D (5 bases). This CDR3 has 13 residues. Germline V CDR1 and CDR2: MNHEY, SMNVEV (reference sequence). Trimming cost V 4 bases and J 5 bases, with 9 bases left between them. The CDR3 sequence is CASSSGLYQPQHF. The CDR3 coding sequence is TGTGCCAGCAGTTCAGGGCTTTATCAGCCCCAGCATTTT.

V and J are TRBV11-2 and TRBJ1-1, with 7 bases that match TRBD1. Per germline, CDR1 SGHAT and CDR2 FQNNGV. The CDR3 sequence is 13 residues long. Trimming at V came to 8 bases and at J to 5 bases, leaving 8 bases not matched to a gene. Here the CDR3 DNA reads TGTGCCAGCGCAACCAGGGGGGAAACTGAAGCTTTCTTT. Amino acids: CASATRGETEAFF.

The chain employs TRBV6-2 or TRBV6-3 and TRBJ1-2; D uncertain. Germline assignment: CDR1 MNHEY and CDR2 SVGEGT. The V end lost 5 bases, the J end lost 4 bases, and 11 bases lay between the germline ends. This CDR3 is 13 amino acids long. The CDR3 here is CASSQPRGYGYTF. The CDR3 DNA reads as TGTGCCAGCAGTCAGCCGCGCGGCTATGGCTACACCTTC.

The CDR3 DNA reads as TGTGCCAGCAGTTTATCTTACAGGCAGGGGGACACCGGGGAGCTGTTTTTT. Its translation is CASSLSYRQGDTGELFF. V gene TRBV27 combines with J gene TRBJ2-2; 7 bases align to TRBD1. Germline values: CDR1 MNHEY, CDR2 SMNVEV (reference sequence). After removal of 0 bases from V and 3 bases from J, the junction contained 7 bases not matched to a gene. The CDR3 contains 17 residues.

The chain combines TRBV29-1 with TRBJ1-1; TRBD1 might be the D (5 bases). The length of the CDR3 is 13 residues. The germline V gene encodes CDR1 SQVTM and CDR2 ANQGSEA. Trimming stripped 5 bases from V and 1 base from J, with 11 bases between. Here the CDR3 DNA reads TGCAGCGTTCAGTCCGGGGGGAACACTGAAGCTTTCTTT. Translated: CSVQSGGNTEAFF.

The J gene is TRBJ2-3, the V gene TRBV4-2; D is uncertain. The CDR3 has 18 amino acids. The ends were cut back, 1 base at V and 5 bases at J, with 22 bases in the middle. CDR1 and CDR2 (germline): LGHNA, YNFKEQ. This chain's CDR3 is CASSQVSPHSSGGDTQYF. In DNA, the CDR3 is TGTGCCAGCAGCCAAGTTTCACCCCATTCCAGTGGTGGAGATACGCAGTATTTT.

This chain connects TRBV2 to TRBJ1-1; D unclear. Germline V CDR1 and CDR2: SNHLY, FYNNEI. The germline V and J ends were trimmed by 10 bases and 0 bases, with 12 bases remaining between them. The length of the CDR3 is 13 residues. CDR3 in DNA: TGTGCCACTTCAAGCGAGGTGAACACTGAAGCTTTCTTT. Its translation: CATSSEVNTEAFF.

The chain joins TRBV4-1 to TRBJ2-7, with 13 bases aligning to TRBD2. Losses at the gene ends were 4 bases for V and 9 bases for J; bases not matched to a gene: 12. Germline V gene lookup returns CDR1 MGHRA and CDR2 YSYEKL. This CDR3 comprises 16 residues. The CDR3 DNA follows: TGCGCCAGCAGCCCGGGACTAGCGGGATCCCGGGTATTGCAGTACTTC. Translated: CASSPGLAGSRVLQYF.

In this sample, this clone turned up a few times. V usage is TRBV28 and J usage is TRBJ2-7; 8 bases align to TRBD1. Unmatched junction bases numbered 1, after V lost 3 bases and J lost 6 bases. Germline values: CDR1 MDHEN, CDR2 SYDVKM. The CDR3 covers 12 residues. The CDR3 loop is CASSFTGGEQYF. The CDR3 DNA is TGTGCCAGCAGTTTTACAGGGGGCGAGCAGTACTTC.

The chain has TRBV6-2 or TRBV6-3 and TRBJ2-3; a weak D match, TRBD1 (6 bases). Trimming took 4 bases from V and 2 from J, leaving 10 bases between them. CDR1 MNHEY and CDR2 SVGEGT come from the germline V gene. The CDR3 extends over 14 amino acids. The CDR3 nucleotides read TGTGCCAGCAGTTCGGGACAATCCACAGATACGCAGTATTTT. As protein: CASSSGQSTDTQYF.